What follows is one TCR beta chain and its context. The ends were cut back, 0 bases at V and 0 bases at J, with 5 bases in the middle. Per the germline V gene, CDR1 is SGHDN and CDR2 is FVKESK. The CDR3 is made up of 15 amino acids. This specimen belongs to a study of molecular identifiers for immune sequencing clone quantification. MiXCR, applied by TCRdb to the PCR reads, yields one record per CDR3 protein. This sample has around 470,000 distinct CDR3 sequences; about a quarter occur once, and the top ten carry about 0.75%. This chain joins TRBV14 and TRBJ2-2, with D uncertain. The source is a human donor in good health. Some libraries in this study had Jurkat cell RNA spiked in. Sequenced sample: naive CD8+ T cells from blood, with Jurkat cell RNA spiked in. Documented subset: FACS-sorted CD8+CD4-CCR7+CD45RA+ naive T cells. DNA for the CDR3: TGTGCCAGCAGCCAAGACCCCGCGAACACCGGGGAGCTGTTTTTT. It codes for CASSQDPANTGELFF.